This TCR beta chain was captured in a study of neurological immune-mediated disorders. Over 200 million TCR-beta sequences (from 15-18 subjects) were yielded by each sequencing run. MiXCR, applied by TCRdb to the 5' RACE reads, yields one record per CDR3 protein. Of about 90,000 distinct CDR3 sequences in the sample, over 10% are singletons; the top ten hold roughly 5%. This clonotype was detected many times. Trimming stripped 3 bases from V and 4 bases from J, with 4 bases between. The CDR3 runs 11 residues. Germline CDR1 DFQATT, CDR2 SNEGSKA (reference sequence). Regarding time point: longitudinal time-point 2.

Sequencing input: PBMCs. This clonotype was sampled from a female donor with HTLV-1-associated myelopathy (HAM/TSP). V gene TRBV20-1 combines with J gene TRBJ1-5; D is unclear. CDR3 residues: CSASGNQPQHF. CDR3 DNA: TGCAGTGCTAGCGGGAATCAGCCCCAGCATTTT.